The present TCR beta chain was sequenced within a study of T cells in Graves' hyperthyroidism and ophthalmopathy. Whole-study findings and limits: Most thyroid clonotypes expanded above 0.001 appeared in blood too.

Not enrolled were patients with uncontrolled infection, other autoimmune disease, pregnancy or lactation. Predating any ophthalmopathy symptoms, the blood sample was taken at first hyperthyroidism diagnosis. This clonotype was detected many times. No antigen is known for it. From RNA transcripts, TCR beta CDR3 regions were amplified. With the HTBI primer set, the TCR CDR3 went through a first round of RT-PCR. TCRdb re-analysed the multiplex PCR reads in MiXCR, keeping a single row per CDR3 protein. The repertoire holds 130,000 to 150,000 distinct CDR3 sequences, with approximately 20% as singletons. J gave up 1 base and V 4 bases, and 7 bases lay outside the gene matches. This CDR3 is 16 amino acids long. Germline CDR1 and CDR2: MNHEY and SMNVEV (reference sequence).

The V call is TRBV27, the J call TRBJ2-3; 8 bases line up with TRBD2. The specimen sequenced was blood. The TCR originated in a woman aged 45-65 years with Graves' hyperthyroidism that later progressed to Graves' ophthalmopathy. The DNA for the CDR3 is TGTGCCAGCAGTTCCCCACTAGCGGCCGGCACAGATACGCAGTATTTT. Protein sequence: CASSSPLAAGTDTQYF.